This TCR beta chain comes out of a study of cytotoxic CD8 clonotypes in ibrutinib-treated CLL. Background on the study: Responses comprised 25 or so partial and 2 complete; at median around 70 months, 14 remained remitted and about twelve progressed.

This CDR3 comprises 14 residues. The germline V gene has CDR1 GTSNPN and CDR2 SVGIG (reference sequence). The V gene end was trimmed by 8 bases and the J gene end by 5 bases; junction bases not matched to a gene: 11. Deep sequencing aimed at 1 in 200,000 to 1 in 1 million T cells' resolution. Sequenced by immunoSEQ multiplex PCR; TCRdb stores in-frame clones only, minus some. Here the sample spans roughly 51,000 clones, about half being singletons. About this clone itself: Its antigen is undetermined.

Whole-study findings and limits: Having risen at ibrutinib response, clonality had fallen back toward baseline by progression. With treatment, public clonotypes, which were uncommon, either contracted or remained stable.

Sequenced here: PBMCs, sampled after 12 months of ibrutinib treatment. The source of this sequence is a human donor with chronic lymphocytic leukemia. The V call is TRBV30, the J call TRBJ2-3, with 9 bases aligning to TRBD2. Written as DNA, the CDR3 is TGTGCCAGACGTAGCGGGAGTGTTGGAGATACGCAGTATTTT. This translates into CARRSGSVGDTQYF.